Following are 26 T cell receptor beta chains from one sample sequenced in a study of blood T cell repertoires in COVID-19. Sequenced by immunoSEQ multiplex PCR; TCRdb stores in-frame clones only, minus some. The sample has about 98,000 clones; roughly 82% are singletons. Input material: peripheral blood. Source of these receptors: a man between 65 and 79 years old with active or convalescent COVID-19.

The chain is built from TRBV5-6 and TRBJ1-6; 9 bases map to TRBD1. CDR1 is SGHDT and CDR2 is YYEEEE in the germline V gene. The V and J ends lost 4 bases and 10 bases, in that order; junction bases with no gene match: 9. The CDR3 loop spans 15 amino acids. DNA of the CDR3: TGTGCCAGCAGCCCACCTTCGGGACAGGGCTCACCCCTCCACTTT. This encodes CASSPPSGQGSPLHF.

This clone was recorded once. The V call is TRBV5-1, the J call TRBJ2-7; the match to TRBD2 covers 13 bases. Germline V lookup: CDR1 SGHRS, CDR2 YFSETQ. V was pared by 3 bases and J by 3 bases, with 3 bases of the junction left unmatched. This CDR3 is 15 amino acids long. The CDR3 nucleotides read TGCGCCAGCAGCTCCGGGACTAGCGGGGACTACGAGCAGTACTTC. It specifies CASSSGTSGDYEQYF.

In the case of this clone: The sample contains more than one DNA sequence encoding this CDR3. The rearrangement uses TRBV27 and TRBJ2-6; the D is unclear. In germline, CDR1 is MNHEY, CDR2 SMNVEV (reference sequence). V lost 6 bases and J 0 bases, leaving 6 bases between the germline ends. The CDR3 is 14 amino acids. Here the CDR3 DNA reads TGTGCCAGCAGGTCGAGCTCTGGGGCCAACGTCCTGACTTTC. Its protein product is CASRSSSGANVLTF.

The CDR3 is CASSQGKLAGYTGELFF. DNA of the CDR3: TGTGCCAGCAGCCAAGGGAAGCTAGCGGGTTACACCGGGGAGCTGTTTTTT. The V gene is TRBV4-2, the J gene TRBJ2-2, with 8 bases identical to TRBD2. Germline CDR1 and CDR2: LGHNA and YNFKEQ. CDR3 length: 17 amino acids. The V segment lost 1 base and the J segment 3 bases; nucleotides outside the gene matches: 7.

The CDR3 spells CASSLKGVTDTQYF. Written as DNA, the CDR3 is TGTGCCAGCAGCTTGAAGGGGGTCACAGATACGCAGTATTTT. This chain connects TRBV5-8 to TRBJ2-3; D possibly corresponds to TRBD1 (6 bases). The CDR3 length is 14 residues. V lost 1 base and J lost 2, with 8 bases in between. CDR1 is SGHTS and CDR2 is YDEGEE in the germline V gene.

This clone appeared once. The CDR3 loop is CASSPLADNNYGYTF. The CDR3 nucleotides are TGTGCCAGCTCACCACTGGCGGACAATAACTATGGCTACACCTTC. The V gene is TRBV18, the J gene TRBJ1-2, with a tentative D call TRBD1 (5 bases). Germline V gives CDR1 KGHSH, CDR2 LQKENI. The CDR3 runs 15 residues. Trimming shortened V by 1 base and J by 1 base, and 10 bases separated the two germline ends.

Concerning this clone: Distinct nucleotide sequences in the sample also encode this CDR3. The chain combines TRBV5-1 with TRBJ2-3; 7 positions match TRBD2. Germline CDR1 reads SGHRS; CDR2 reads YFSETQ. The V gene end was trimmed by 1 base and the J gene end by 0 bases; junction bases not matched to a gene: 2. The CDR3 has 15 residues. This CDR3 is CASSLSGGSTDTQYF. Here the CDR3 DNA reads TGCGCCAGCAGCTTGTCGGGGGGTAGCACAGATACGCAGTATTTT.

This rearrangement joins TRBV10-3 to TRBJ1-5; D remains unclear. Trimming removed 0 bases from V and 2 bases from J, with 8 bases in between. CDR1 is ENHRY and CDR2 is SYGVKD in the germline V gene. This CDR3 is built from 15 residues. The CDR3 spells CAISESGGGNQPQHF. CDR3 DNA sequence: TGTGCCATCAGTGAGTCGGGCGGGGGCAATCAGCCCCAGCATTTT.

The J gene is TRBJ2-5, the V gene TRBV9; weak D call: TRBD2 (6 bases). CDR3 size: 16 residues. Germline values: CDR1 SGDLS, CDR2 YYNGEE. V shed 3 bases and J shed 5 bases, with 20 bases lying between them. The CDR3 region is CASSAGLLTLGETQYF. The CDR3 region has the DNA TGTGCCAGCAGCGCGGGACTCCTCACACTGGGGGAGACCCAGTACTTC.

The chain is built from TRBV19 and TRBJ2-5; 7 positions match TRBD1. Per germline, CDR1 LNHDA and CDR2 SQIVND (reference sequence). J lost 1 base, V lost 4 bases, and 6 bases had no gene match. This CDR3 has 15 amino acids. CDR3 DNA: TGTGCCAGTAGTAGGGGGACAGTAGGCCAAGAGACCCAGTACTTC. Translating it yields CASSRGTVGQETQYF. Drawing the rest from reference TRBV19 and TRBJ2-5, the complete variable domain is DGGITQSPKYLFRKEGQNVTLSCEQNLNHDAMYWYRQDPGQGLRLIYYSQIVNDFQKGDIAEGYSVSREKKESFPLTVTSAQKNPTAFYLCASSRGTVGQETQYFGPGTRLLVL.

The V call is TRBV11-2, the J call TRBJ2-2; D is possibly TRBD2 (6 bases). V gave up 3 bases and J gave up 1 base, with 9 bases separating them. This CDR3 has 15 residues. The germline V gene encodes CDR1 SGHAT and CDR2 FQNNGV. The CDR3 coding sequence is TGTGCCAGCAGCTTTCCGGGACTGAACACCGGGGAGCTGTTTTTT. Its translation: CASSFPGLNTGELFF.

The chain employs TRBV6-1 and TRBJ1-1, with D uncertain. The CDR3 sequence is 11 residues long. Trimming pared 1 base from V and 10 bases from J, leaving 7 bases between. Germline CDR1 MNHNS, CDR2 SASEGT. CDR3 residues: CASSEEVRAFF. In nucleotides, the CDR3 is TGTGCCAGCAGTGAAGAAGTCAGAGCTTTCTTT.

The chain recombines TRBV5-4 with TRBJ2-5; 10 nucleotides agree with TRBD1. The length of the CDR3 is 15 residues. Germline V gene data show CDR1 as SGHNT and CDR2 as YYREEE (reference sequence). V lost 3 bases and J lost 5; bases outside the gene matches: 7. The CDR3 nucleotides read TGTGCCAGCAGCTGGAGACAGGGGGCGAGGGAGACCCAGTACTTC. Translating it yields CASSWRQGARETQYF.

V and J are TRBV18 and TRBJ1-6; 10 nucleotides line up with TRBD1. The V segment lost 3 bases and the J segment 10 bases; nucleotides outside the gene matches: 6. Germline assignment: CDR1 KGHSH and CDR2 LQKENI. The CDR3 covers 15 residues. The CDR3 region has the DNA TGTGCCAGCTCACCGGACAGGGGGACACCCTCACCCCTCCACTTT. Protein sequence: CASSPDRGTPSPLHF.

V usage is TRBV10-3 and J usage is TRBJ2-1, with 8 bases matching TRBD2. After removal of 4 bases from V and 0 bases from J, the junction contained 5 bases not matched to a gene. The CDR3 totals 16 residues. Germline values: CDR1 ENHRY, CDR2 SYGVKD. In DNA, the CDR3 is TGTGCCATCAGTGGGGGCGGGGGGCCCTCCTACAATGAGCAGTTCTTC. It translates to CAISGGGGPSYNEQFF.

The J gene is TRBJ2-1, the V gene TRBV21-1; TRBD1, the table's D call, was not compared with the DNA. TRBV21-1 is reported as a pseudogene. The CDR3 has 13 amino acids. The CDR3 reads CASNGTSGYEQFF. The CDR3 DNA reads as TGTGCCAGCAATGGGACAAGCGGCTATGAGCAGTTCTTC.

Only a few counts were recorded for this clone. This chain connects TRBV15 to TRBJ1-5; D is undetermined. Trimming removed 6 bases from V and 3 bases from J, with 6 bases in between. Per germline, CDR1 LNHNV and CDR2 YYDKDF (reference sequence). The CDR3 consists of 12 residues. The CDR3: CATSTVNQPQHF. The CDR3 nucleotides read TGTGCCACCAGTACAGTCAATCAGCCCCAGCATTTT.

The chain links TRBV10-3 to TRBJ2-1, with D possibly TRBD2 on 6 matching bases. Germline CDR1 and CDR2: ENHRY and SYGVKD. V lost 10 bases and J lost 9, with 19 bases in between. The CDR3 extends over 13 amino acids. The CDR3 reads CATSPGAGGEQFF. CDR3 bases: TGTGCCACCTCCCCCGGGGCCGGGGGTGAGCAGTTCTTC.

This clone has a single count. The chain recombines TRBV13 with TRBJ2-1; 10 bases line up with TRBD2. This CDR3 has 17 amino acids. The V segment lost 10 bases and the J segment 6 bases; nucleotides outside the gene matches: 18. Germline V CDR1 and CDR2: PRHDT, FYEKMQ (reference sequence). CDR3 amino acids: CATEQSGKLAGINEQFF. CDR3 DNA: TGTGCCACCGAACAGTCCGGAAAACTAGCGGGGATCAATGAGCAGTTCTTC. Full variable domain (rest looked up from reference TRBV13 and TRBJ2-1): AAGVIQSPRHLIKEKRETATLKCYPIPRHDTVYWYQQGPGQDPQFLISFYEKMQSDKGSIPDRFSAQQFSDYHSELNMSSLELGDSALYFCATEQSGKLAGINEQFFGPGTRLTVL.

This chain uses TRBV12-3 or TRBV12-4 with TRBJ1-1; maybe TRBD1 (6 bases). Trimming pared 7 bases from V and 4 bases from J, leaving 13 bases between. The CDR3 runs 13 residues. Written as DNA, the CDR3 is TGTGCCAGCAACTACAGGGCAAGCACTGAAGCTTTCTTT. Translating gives CASNYRASTEAFF.

The CDR3 reads CASSHSSYEQYF. For the CDR3, the DNA is TGCGCCAGCAGTCACAGCTCCTACGAGCAGTACTTC. V gene TRBV10-2 combines with J gene TRBJ2-7, with D uncertain. Germline CDR1 WSHSY, CDR2 SAAADI. The V and J ends lost 5 bases and 0 bases respectively, with 5 bases between them. This CDR3 comprises 12 residues.

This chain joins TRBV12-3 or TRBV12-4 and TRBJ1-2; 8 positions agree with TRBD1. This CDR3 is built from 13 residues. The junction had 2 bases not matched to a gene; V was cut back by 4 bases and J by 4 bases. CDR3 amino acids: CASSWDRRYGYTF. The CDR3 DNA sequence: TGTGCCAGCAGTTGGGACAGGCGCTATGGCTACACCTTC.

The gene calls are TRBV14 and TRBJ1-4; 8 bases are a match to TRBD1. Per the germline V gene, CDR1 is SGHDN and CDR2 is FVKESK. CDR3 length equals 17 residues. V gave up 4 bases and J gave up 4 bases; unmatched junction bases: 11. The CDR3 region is CASSPLGQGGFNEKLFF. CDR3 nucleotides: TGTGCCAGCAGCCCTCTTGGACAGGGTGGCTTTAATGAAAAACTGTTTTTT.

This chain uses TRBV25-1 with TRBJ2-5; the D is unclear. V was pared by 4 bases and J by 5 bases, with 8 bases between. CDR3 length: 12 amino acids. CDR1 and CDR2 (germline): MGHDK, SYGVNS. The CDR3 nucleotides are TGTGCCAGCAGTGGATTGGCCGAGACCCAGTACTTC. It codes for CASSGLAETQYF. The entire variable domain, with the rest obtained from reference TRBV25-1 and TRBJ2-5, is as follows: EADIYQTPRYLVIGTGKKITLECSQTMGHDKMYWYQQDPGMELHLIHYSYGVNSTEKGDLSSESTVSRIRTEHFPLTLESARPSHTSQYLCASSGLAETQYFGPGTRLLVL.

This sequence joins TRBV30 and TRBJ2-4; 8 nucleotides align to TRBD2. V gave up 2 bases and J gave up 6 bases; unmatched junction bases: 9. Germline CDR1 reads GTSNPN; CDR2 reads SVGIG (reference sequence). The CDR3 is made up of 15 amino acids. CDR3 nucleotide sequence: TGTGCCTGGAGTCCTCTATTCGGGGGGGTAAACATTCAGTACTTC. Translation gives CAWSPLFGGVNIQYF. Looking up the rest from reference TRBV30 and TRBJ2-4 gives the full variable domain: SQTIHQWPATLVQPVGSPLSLECTVEGTSNPNLYWYRQAAGRGLQLLFYSVGIGQISSEVPQNLSASRPQDRQFILSSKKLLLSDSGFYLCAWSPLFGGVNIQYFGAGTRLSVL.

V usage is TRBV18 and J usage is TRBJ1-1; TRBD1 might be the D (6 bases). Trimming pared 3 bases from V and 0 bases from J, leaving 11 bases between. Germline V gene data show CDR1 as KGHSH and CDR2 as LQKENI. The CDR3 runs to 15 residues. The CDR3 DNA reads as TGTGCCAGCTCACCCCAACAGGGTATGAACACTGAAGCTTTCTTT. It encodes CASSPQQGMNTEAFF.